This TCR beta chain was profiled in a study of multiple sclerosis patients with progressive multifocal leukoencephalopathy (dated by TCRdb to the late 2010s). Background on the whole study: Peripheral T and B cells were examined in MS patients who went on to develop PML (4 under natalizumab, 1 after alemtuzumab) as well as in treated patients who did not. The study aimed to detect JC virus-specific or public T-cell expansions arising at the time of PML onset. From before therapy, through 6 and 12 months, up to PML onset, two natalizumab-treated patients who later developed PML were tracked longitudinally.

On the study overall, not on this receptor specifically: Because of the small, descriptive cohort, whether findings reflect JC virus infection or general immunocompromise remained unclear. Analysis was restricted to peripheral blood, although for natalizumab-associated PML, cerebrospinal fluid or brain lymphocytes might be more informative. At the time PML developed, no common TRBV or TRBJ gene usage or preferential TRBV-TRBJ pairings were detected. TRB clones with frequency above 0.5% were observed only in PML patients, but the clones expanded at PML onset were found to be already present before and during natalizumab therapy. In most PML patients, lower normalized Shannon entropy suggested less diverse TRB repertoires, while the natalizumab-treated controls had values close to 1.

The meaning of the sample's time point label: time of PML onset. The sample's treatment or condition label, decoded: on natalizumab therapy at sampling. PML was diagnosed from clinical and MRI findings and confirmed by detection of JC virus DNA in cerebrospinal fluid. In the natalizumab-treated patients, PML was found to develop after between roughly 15 and 56 months of natalizumab therapy. Every listed patient had received interferon beta before, and every PML patient was female. At the time of PML onset, T3 blood samples were collected. Ficoll-Hypaque density gradient centrifugation was used to isolate peripheral blood mononuclear cells. About this clone: The clone's antigen remains unknown. No base-level quality is on record; no much larger clone is a single base apart.

TRB CDR3 regions were amplified from genomic DNA with the immunoSEQ two-step multiplex PCR at survey-level depth. Synthetic inline TR CDR3 controls covering all V-J pairings were spiked into each PCR to estimate template counts and remove amplification bias. Reads were processed so that amplification and sequencing bias were reduced, and quantification was performed against synthetic TR CDR3 analogs. For the original study's pipeline: Raw data were processed in ImmunoSEQ Analyzer, removing out-of-frame sequences and CDR3s with stop codons, and genes were named by IMGT nomenclature. Normalized Shannon entropy, defined as 1 minus Pielou's evenness, was used to summarize repertoire diversity. Two TRB sequences were counted as identical only if the two sequences had the same V gene, J gene and CDR3. Public PML clonotypes were CDR3s shared by two or more PML-onset samples but absent earlier, in controls, and in public databases. Skylign with the observed count method was used to analyze CDR3 amino acid composition at each position. TCRdb obtained this table from immuneACCESS and retained in-frame rearrangements with V and J assigned. These tables miss some clones; where compared with another copy, unresolved V genes account for less than half of the shortfall, and the remainder is unexplained. Clone size and V and J calls were adopted from that table, with D and trimming inferred from the DNA. The sample data list 30,000 to 35,000 clones, and 87% of these were observed just once. Clones ranked in the top ten supply 3.2% of the sample.

Including the terminal cysteine and phenylalanine, the CDR3 comprises 12 residues. CDR3 DNA is the only sequence kept; it has 36 bases, read in frame from the first base. V is cut by 7 bases and J by 5 bases, and the space between the germline ends is 11 bases. CDR1 and CDR2 are read off the germline V gene as SNHLY and FYNNEI. Here the sequenced sample was PBMCs, taken from a patient treated with natalizumab. The TCR originated in a human donor with progressive multifocal leukoencephalopathy. Recombination linked TRBV2 to TRBJ2-5; TRBD2 is a weak D gene call, 6 bases matching. The nucleotide sequence is given as TGTGCCAGCAAAGGAGGGATGGAGACCCAGTACTTC. Translated, it reads CASKGGMETQYF.